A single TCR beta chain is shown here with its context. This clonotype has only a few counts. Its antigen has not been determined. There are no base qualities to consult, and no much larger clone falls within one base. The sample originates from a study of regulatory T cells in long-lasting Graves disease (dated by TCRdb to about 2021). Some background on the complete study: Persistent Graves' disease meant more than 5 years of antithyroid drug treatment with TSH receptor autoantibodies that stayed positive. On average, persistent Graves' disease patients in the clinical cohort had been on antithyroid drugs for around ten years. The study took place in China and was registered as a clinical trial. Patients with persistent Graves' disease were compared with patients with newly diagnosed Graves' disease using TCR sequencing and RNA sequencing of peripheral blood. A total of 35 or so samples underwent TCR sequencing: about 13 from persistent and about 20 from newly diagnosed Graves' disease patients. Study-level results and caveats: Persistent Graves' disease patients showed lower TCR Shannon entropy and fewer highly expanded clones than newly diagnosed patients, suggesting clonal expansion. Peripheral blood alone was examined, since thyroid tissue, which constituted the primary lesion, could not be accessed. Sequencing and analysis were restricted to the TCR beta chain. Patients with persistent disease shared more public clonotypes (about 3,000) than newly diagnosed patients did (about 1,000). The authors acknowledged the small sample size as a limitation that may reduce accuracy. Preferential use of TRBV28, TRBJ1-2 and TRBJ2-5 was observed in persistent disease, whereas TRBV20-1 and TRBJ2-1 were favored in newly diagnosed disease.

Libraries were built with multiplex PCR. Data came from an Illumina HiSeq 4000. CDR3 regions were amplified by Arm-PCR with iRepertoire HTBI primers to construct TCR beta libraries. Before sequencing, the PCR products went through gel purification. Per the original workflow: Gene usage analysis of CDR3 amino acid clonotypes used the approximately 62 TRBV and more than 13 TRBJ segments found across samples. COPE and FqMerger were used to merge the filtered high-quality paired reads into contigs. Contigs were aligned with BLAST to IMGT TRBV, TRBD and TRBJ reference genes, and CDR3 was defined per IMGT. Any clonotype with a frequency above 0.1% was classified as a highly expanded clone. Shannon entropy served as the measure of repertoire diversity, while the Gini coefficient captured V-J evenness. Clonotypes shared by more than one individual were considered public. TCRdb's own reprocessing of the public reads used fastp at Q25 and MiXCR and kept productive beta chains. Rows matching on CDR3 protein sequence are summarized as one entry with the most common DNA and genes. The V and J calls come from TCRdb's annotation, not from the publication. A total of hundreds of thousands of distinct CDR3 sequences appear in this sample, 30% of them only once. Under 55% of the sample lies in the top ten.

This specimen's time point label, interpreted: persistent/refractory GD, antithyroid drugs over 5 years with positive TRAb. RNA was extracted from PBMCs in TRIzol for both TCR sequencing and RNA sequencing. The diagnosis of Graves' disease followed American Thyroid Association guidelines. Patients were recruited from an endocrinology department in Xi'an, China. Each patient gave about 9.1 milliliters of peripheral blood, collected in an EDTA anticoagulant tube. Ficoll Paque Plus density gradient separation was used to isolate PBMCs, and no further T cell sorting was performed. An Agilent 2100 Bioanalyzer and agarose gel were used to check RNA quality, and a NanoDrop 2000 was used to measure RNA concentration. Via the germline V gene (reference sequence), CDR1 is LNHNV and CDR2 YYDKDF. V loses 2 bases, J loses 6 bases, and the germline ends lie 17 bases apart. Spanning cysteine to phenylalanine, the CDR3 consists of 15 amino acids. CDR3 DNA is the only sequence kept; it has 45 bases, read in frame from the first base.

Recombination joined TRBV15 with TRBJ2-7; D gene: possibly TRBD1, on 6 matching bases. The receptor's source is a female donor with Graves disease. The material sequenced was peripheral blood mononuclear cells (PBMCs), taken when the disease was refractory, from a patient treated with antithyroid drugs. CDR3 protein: CATSRRDPGGSEQYF. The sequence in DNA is TGTGCCACCAGCAGACGGGATCCTGGGGGCTCCGAGCAGTACTTC. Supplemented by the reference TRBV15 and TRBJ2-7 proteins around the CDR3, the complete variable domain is DAMVIQNPRYQVTQFGKPVTLSCSQTLNHNVMYWYQQKSSQAPKLLFHYYDKDFNNEADTPDNFQSRRPNTSFCFLDIRSPGLGDTAMYLCATSRRDPGGSEQYFGPGTRLTVT.